One T cell receptor beta chain is described in this entry. The repertoire was sequenced with immunoSEQ multiplex PCR; TCRdb's copy has only in-frame clones and lacks some. The data contain about 240,000 clones, roughly nine tenths of them singletons. CDR1 and CDR2 (germline): LGHNA, YSLEER. After removal of 2 bases from V and 4 bases from J, the junction contained 11 bases not matched to a gene. CDR3 length: 17 amino acids. The data originate from a study of blood T cell repertoires in COVID-19. The overall study: Spain, Italy and the United States supplied samples that represented acute and convalescent COVID-19. T cells, B-cell-depleted T cells, or PBMCs provided the cDNA or gDNA that served as material.

Source material: peripheral blood. This chain links TRBV4-3 with TRBJ1-2; TRBD1 agrees at 9 bases. This sequence was found in a man aged 60 to 69 with acute or convalescent COVID-19. CDR3 protein: CASSQKGQGIRGYGYTF. The CDR3 bases are TGCGCCAGCAGCCAAAAGGGACAGGGAATAAGGGGCTATGGCTACACCTTC.